This note documents a single TCR beta chain sequence. Its antigen is unidentified. One entry per CDR3 protein, called by TCRdb with MiXCR from the RT-PCR reads. The sample includes 500,000 to 600,000 distinct CDR3 sequences, approximately 16% of them seen just once. The data were taken from a study of response to subunit inactivated influenza vaccine. Per germline, CDR1 DFQATT and CDR2 SNEGSKA (reference sequence). The V gene lost 6 bases and the J gene lost 7 bases, with 16 bases spanning the gap. The CDR3 extends over 13 amino acids. General observations from the study: There was a suggestion from the authors that each seasonal influenza vaccination recruits few new T cells.

This rearrangement joins TRBV20-1 to TRBJ1-5; possible D gene TRBD1, 6 bases. This receptor was obtained from a man aged 45-69 years who received an inactivated influenza vaccine. This material consisted of CD4+ T cells sorted from PBMCs, taken about 23 months after vaccination. CDR3 sequence (DNA): TGCAGTGCCTACGGGACACTGGGACAGCCCCAGCATTTT. Its translation is CSAYGTLGQPQHF.